This TCR beta chain stems from a study of cytomegalovirus exposure and HLA in healthy donors. CDR1 and CDR2 from the germline V gene are LGHNA and YSLEER. The CDR3 is 17 residues long. V was trimmed by 0 bases and J by 4 bases, leaving 15 bases between them. The sample holds a few counts of this clone. PCR amplification relied on 60 Vbeta primers (plus 13 Jbeta primers). Some clones are missing from TCRdb's copy, which holds only in-frame ones; the method was immunoSEQ multiplex PCR. The table includes approximately 59,000 clones, around 73% detected once. The chain links TRBV4-3 to TRBJ2-2, with a tentative D call TRBD2 (5 bases). Sequencing was done on a sample of PBMCs. This TCR came from a girl aged 5 to 17 in good health and CMV-seropositive. The CDR3 sequence: CASSQDLGVVRTGELFF. The CDR3 nucleotides read TGCGCCAGCAGCCAAGATCTGGGAGTGGTCCGCACCGGGGAGCTGTTTTTT.